This TCR beta chain was retrieved from a study of regulatory T cells in long-lasting Graves disease. For TCR beta, libraries came from iRepertoire HTBI primers and Arm-PCR of CDR3 regions. TCRdb fed the multiplex PCR reads into MiXCR, producing one record per CDR3 protein. This repertoire shows some 410,000 distinct CDR3 sequences, roughly 15% found once; its top ten account for about 10%. This clonotype occurred many times. Time point specified: newly diagnosed GD, antithyroid drugs for less than 3 months. The TCR library was made from RNA extracted from PBMCs. The patients were drawn from one endocrinology department in Xi'an, China. The same specimen was also included in a second study, on T cells in Graves' hyperthyroidism and ophthalmopathy.

The specimen was peripheral blood mononuclear cells (PBMCs), collected at new diagnosis, from a patient treated with antithyroid drugs. The receptor was derived from a woman aged 25 to 39 with Graves disease.

CDR3 DNA sequence: TGTGCCTGGAGCAAACCCGAGCAGTTCTTC. Translated, it gives CAWSKPEQFF. The chain is built from TRBV30 and TRBJ2-1; D is uncertain. CDR3 length equals 10 residues. Germline-derived CDR1 and CDR2 are GTSNPN and SVGIG (reference sequence). V dropped 3 bases and J dropped 10 bases, with 7 bases sitting between them.